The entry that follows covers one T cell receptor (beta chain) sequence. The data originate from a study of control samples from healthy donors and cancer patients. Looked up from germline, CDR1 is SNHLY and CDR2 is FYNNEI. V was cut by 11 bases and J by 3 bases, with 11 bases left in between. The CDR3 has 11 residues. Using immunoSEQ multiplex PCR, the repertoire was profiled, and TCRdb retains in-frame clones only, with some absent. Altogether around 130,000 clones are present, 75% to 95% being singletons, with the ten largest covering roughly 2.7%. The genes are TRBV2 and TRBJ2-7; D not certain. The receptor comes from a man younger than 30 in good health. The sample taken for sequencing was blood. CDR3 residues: CASGDNYEQYV. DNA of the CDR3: TGTGCCTCCGGCGACAACTACGAGCAGTACGTC.